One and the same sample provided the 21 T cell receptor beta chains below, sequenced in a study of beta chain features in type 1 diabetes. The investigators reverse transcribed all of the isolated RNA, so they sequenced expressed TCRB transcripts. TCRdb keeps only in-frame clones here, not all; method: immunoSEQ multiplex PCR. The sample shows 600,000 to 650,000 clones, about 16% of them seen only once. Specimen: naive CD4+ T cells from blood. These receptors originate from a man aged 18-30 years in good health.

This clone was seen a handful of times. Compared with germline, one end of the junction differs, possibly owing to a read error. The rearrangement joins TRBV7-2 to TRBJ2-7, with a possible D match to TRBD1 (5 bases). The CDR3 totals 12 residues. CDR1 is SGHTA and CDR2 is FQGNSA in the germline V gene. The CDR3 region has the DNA TGTGCCAGCAGCCCTCGACAGAATCGGCCAATTTTC. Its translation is CASSPRQNRPIF.

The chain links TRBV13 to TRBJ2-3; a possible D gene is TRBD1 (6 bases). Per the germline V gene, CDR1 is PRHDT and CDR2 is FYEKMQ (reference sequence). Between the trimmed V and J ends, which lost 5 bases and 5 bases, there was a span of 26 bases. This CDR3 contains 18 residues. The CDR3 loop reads CASSGPQQGRVGGDTQYF. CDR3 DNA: TGTGCCAGCAGCGGACCCCAACAGGGACGGGTCGGCGGAGATACGCAGTATTTT.

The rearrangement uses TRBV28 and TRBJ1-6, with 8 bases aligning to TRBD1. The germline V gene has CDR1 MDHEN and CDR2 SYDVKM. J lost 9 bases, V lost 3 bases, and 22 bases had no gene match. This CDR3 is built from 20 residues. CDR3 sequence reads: CASSLGFSEDRVHLSSPLHF. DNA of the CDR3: TGTGCCAGCAGTTTGGGTTTCTCGGAGGACAGGGTCCATCTGAGTTCACCCCTCCACTTT.

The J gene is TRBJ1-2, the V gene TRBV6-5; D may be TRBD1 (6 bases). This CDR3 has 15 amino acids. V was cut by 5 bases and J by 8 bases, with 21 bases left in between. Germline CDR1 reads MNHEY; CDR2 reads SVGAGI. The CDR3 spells CASSLRLDRTVGYTF. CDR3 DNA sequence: TGTGCCAGCAGTCTTCGCCTTGACAGGACGGTCGGCTACACCTTC.

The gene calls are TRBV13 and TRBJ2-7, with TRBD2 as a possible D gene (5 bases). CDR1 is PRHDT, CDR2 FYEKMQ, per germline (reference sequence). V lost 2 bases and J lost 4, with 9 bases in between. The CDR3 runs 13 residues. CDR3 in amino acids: CASSLYGGYEQYF. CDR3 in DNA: TGTGCCAGCAGCTTATATGGAGGTTACGAGCAGTACTTC. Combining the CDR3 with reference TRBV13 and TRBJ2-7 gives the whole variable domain AAGVIQSPRHLIKEKRETATLKCYPIPRHDTVYWYQQGPGQDPQFLISFYEKMQSDKGSIPDRFSAQQFSDYHSELNMSSLELGDSALYFCASSLYGGYEQYFGPGTRLTVT.

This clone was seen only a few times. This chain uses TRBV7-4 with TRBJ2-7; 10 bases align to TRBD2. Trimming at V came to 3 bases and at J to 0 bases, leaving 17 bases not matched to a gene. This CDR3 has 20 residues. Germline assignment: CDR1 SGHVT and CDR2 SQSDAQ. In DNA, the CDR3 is TGTGCCAGCAGCTTTAGCCCAGGGCTAGCGGGGGCCAAGAGCTCCTACGAGCAGTACTTC. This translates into CASSFSPGLAGAKSSYEQYF.

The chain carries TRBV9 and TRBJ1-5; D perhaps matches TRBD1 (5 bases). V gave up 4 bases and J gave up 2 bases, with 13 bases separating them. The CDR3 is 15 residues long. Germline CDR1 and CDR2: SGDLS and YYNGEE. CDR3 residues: CASSPSVTGNQPQHF. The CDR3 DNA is TGTGCCAGCAGCCCATCGGTGACAGGCAATCAGCCCCAGCATTTT.

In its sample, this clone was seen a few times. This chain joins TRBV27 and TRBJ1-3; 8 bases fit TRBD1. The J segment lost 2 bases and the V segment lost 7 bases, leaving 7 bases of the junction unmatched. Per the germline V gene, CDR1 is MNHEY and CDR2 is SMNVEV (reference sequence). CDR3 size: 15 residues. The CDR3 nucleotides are TGTGCCAGCATCGACCAGGGGGCGACTGGAAACACCATATATTTT. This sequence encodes CASIDQGATGNTIYF.

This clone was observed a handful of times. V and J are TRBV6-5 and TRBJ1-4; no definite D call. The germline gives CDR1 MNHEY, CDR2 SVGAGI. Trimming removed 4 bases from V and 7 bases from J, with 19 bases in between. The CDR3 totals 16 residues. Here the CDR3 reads CASSSHSGIDSEKLFF. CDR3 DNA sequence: TGTGCCAGCAGTTCCCACTCCGGGATAGATTCTGAAAAACTGTTTTTT.

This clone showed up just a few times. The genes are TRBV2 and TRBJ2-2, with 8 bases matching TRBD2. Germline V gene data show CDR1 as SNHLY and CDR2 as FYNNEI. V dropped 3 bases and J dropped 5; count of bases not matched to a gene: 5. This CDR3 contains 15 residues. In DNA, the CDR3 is TGTGCCAGCAGTGAGGTGGCGGGAGGTACCGGGGAGCTGTTTTTT. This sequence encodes CASSEVAGGTGELFF.

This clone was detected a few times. CDR3 DNA: TGTGCCAGCAGTTCCCGGCCGGGGAGTGAAAAACTGTTTTTT. Protein product: CASSSRPGSEKLFF. The rearrangement uses TRBV28 and TRBJ1-4, with D unclear. The CDR3 consists of 14 residues. Trimming left V 4 bases short and J 7 bases short, with 13 bases between. Germline loops: CDR1 MDHEN, CDR2 SYDVKM.

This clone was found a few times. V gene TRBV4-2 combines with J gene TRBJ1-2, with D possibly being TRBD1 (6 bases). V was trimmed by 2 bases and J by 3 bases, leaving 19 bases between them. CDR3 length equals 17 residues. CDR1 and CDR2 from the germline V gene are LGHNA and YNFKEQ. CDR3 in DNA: TGTGCCAGCAGCCAAACGAGGCCAGGGGCGCCGGACTATGGCTACACCTTC. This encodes CASSQTRPGAPDYGYTF.

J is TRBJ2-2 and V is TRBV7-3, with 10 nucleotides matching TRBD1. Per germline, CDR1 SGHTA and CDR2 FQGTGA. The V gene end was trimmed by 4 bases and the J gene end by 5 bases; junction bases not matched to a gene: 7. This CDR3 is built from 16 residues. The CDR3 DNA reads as TGTGCCAGCAGCTCCACGACAGGGGGCGGGACCGGGGAGCTGTTTTTT. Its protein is CASSSTTGGGTGELFF. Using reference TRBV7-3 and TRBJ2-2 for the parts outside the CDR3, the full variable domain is GAGVSQTPSNKVTEKGKYVELRCDPISGHTALYWYRQSLGQGPEFLIYFQGTGAADDSGLPNDRFFAVRPEGSVSTLKIQRTERGDSAVYLCASSSTTGGGTGELFFGEGSRLTVL.

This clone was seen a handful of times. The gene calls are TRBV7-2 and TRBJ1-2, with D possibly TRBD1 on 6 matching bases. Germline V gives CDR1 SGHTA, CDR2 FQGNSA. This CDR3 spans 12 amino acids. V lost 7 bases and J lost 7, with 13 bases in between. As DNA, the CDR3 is TGTGCCAGCACCCTTGGGGGGCCTGGCTACACCTTC. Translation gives CASTLGGPGYTF.

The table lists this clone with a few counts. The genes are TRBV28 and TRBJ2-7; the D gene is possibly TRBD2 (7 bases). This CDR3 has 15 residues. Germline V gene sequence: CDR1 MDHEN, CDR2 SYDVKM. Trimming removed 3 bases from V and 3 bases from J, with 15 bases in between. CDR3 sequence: CASSFPSGGNYEQYF. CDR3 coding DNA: TGTGCCAGCAGTTTTCCATCGGGGGGCAACTACGAGCAGTACTTC.

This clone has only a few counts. The CDR3 is CASGTRDRVAAYGYTF. CDR3 nucleotide sequence: TGTGCCAGCGGGACCCGGGACAGGGTTGCCGCTTATGGCTACACCTTC. The chain combines TRBV5-4 with TRBJ1-2, with 9 nucleotides matching TRBD1. This CDR3 has 16 residues. Germline V gene lookup returns CDR1 SGHNT and CDR2 YYREEE (reference sequence). V shed 7 bases, J shed 5 bases, and the junction held 15 bases outside the gene matches.

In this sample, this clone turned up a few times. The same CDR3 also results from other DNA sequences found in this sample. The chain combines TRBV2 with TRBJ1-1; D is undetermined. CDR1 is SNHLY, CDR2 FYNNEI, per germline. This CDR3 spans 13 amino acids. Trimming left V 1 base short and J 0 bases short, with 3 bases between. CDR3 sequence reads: CASSEEMNTEAFF. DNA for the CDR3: TGTGCCAGCAGTGAAGAGATGAACACTGAAGCTTTCTTT.

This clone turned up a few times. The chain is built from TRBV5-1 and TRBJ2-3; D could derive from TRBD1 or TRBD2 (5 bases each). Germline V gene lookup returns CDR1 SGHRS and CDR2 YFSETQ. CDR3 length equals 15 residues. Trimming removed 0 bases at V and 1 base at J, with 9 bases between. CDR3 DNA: TGCGCCAGCAGCTTGGTGCAGGGACGCACAGATACGCAGTATTTT. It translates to CASSLVQGRTDTQYF.

The CDR3 loop reads CSVGARLSSYNEQFF. CDR3 DNA: TGCAGCGTTGGGGCCAGGTTGAGCTCCTACAATGAGCAGTTCTTC. V and J are TRBV29-1 and TRBJ2-1; D remains ambiguous. Germline-derived CDR1 and CDR2 are SQVTM and ANQGSEA. The CDR3 runs 15 residues. Trimming pared 4 bases from V and 0 bases from J, leaving 13 bases between.

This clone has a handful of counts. The CDR3 sequence is CASSTLRGRDGYTF. For the CDR3, the DNA is TGTGCCAGCAGCACATTAAGGGGGCGAGATGGCTACACCTTC. This chain connects TRBV7-9 to TRBJ1-2, with 7 bases identical to TRBD1. Trimming cost V 5 bases and J 6 bases; bases outside gene matches: 9. The CDR3 is made up of 14 amino acids. Germline V gene sequence: CDR1 SEHNR, CDR2 FQNEAQ (reference sequence).

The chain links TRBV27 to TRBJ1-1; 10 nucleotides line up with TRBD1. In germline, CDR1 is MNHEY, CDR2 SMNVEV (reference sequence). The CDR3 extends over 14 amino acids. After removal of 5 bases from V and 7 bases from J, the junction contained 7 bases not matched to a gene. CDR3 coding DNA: TGTGCCAGCAGTCCGCGACAGGGGGCGGGTGAAGCTTTCTTT. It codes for CASSPRQGAGEAFF.